What follows are 4 T cell receptor beta chains derived from one specimen sequenced in a study of blood T cell repertoires in COVID-19. Some clones are missing from TCRdb's copy, which holds only in-frame ones; the method was immunoSEQ multiplex PCR. The data show roughly 130,000 clones, with 70% to 85% seen just once and about 5% held by the top ten. Sequencing was performed on peripheral blood. All receptors come from a woman aged 70 to 79 with acute or convalescent COVID-19.

The chain has TRBV25-1 and TRBJ2-1; tentatively, D is TRBD1 (6 bases). The germline V gene has CDR1 MGHDK and CDR2 SYGVNS. V was cut by 6 bases and J by 1 base, with 16 bases left in between. This CDR3 has 16 residues. CDR3 sequence (DNA): TGTGCCAGCAGCGCCCGTGGGACATCGTCCTACAATGAGCAGTTCTTC. Its translation is CASSARGTSSYNEQFF.

The V gene is TRBV27, the J gene TRBJ1-5; no definite D call. CDR3 length equals 16 residues. V was trimmed by 6 bases and J by 1 base, leaving 16 bases between them. The germline gives CDR1 MNHEY, CDR2 SMNVEV (reference sequence). CDR3 DNA sequence: TGTGCCAGCAGCCTGGCCGGGGTAGGAAGCAATCAGCCCCAGCATTTT. Translation gives CASSLAGVGSNQPQHF.

The chain uses TRBV15 and TRBJ1-1; unclear D gene. Per the germline V gene, CDR1 is LNHNV and CDR2 is YYDKDF (reference sequence). Between the trimmed V and J ends, which lost 0 bases and 9 bases, there was a span of 20 bases. This CDR3 region has 16 residues. CDR3 in amino acids: CATSRDGGTISGKAFF. DNA of the CDR3: TGTGCCACCAGCAGAGATGGAGGCACCATCAGTGGTAAAGCTTTCTTT. The full variable domain, with the rest looked up from reference TRBV15 and TRBJ1-1, is DAMVIQNPRYQVTQFGKPVTLSCSQTLNHNVMYWYQQKSSQAPKLLFHYYDKDFNNEADTPDNFQSRRPNTSFCFLDIRSPGLGDTAMYLCATSRDGGTISGKAFFGQGTRLTVV.

The V and J genes are TRBV21-1 and TRBJ2-7; the table's D call of TRBD1 was not tested on the DNA. TRBV21-1 is a listed pseudogene. The CDR3 spans 17 residues. This CDR3 reads CASSTRGHRGLSHEQYV. The CDR3 DNA sequence: TGTGCCAGCAGCACCAGAGGCCACAGGGGTTTAAGCCACGAGCAGTACGTC.